This TCR beta chain stems from a study of Ad26.COV2.S vaccination and SARS-CoV-2 variants. Findings of the study overall: Post-vaccination spike-specific CD8+ and CD4+ T cell responses reportedly had substantial breadth. Using TCR breadth and depth analyses may have led to underestimated total T cell responses.

Method: immunoSEQ multiplex PCR; TCRdb's copy keeps in-frame clones and lacks some. Among approximately 400,000 clones, under 95% were seen once, and the ten largest hold 3.5% to 4.5%. Turning to this clone: Its antigen is currently unknown.

Unmatched junction bases numbered 8, after V lost 1 base and J lost 5 bases. Germline V gene data show CDR1 as SGHTA and CDR2 as FQGNSA. The CDR3 sequence is 16 residues long. The sample consisted of peripheral blood, taken after recovery from COVID-19. The rearrangement uses TRBV7-2 and TRBJ2-3; 8 nucleotides agree with TRBD2. This sequence was found in a human donor who had recovered from COVID-19. The CDR3 spells CASSLDFRTSRDTQYF. CDR3 DNA sequence: TGTGCCAGCAGCTTAGATTTTAGGACTAGCCGAGATACGCAGTATTTT.